The 2 T cell receptor beta chains below all came from one sample that was sequenced in a study of Graves' ophthalmopathy and Graves' hyperthyroidism. Scientists amplified the TCR beta CDR3 regions from RNA transcripts. After a first-round RT-PCR with HTBI primers, a second-round multiplex PCR was run. Via MiXCR, TCRdb re-called the multiplex PCR reads, giving one row per CDR3 protein. Among hundreds of thousands of distinct CDR3 sequences, approximately 21% were seen once, and the ten largest hold roughly 6.9%. What was sequenced was peripheral blood. All receptors derive from a woman under 30 with stable Graves' hyperthyroidism. Some clones in this sample may be carry-over from other donors' samples.

This clonotype was picked up many times. V is TRBV30 and J is TRBJ2-7; possibly TRBD1 or TRBD2 for D (5 bases each). Trimming stripped 2 bases from V and 0 bases from J, with 8 bases between. Germline values: CDR1 GTSNPN, CDR2 SVGIG (reference sequence). CDR3 length equals 13 residues. The DNA for the CDR3 is TGTGCCTGGAGTTGGGACGGCTCCTACGAGCAGTACTTC. It codes for CAWSWDGSYEQYF. Full variable domain (remainder filled in from reference TRBV30 and TRBJ2-7): SQTIHQWPATLVQPVGSPLSLECTVEGTSNPNLYWYRQAAGRGLQLLFYSVGIGQISSEVPQNLSASRPQDRQFILSSKKLLLSDSGFYLCAWSWDGSYEQYFGPGTRLTVT.

This clonotype was found many times. The CDR3 DNA reads TGTGCCAGCAGTCCTACAGTGGGACAGGGGGCCTACGAGCAGTACTTC. Protein product: CASSPTVGQGAYEQYF. The chain couples TRBV6-1 to TRBJ2-7, with 11 bases aligning to TRBD1. The length of the CDR3 is 16 residues. Trimming at V came to 5 bases and at J to 2 bases, leaving 8 bases not matched to a gene. Germline assignment: CDR1 MNHNS and CDR2 SASEGT.